The source of this T cell receptor beta chain is a study of STAT3 mutations in large granular lymphocyte leukemia. General study points: Every T-cell large granular lymphocyte leukemia patient had at least one immunodominant TCR beta clonotype.

For this clone: What it binds is not known.

The germline V gene has CDR1 MRHNA and CDR2 SNTAGT. V shed 5 bases and J shed 0 bases, with 15 bases lying between them. The CDR3 runs 16 residues. Method: immunoSEQ multiplex PCR; TCRdb's copy keeps in-frame clones and lacks some. The sample yields some 5,700 clones, over 75% seen once. This TCR was sampled from a human donor with T large granular lymphocyte leukemia. Some clones in this sample may be carry-over from other donors' samples. Sequenced input: PBMCs. This chain joins TRBV6-4 and TRBJ2-3, with a weak D call TRBD2 (5 bases). The CDR3 DNA reads TGTGCCAGCAGTCCGGAGGACGGGGTTAGCACAGATACGCAGTATTTT. This gives the protein CASSPEDGVSTDTQYF.